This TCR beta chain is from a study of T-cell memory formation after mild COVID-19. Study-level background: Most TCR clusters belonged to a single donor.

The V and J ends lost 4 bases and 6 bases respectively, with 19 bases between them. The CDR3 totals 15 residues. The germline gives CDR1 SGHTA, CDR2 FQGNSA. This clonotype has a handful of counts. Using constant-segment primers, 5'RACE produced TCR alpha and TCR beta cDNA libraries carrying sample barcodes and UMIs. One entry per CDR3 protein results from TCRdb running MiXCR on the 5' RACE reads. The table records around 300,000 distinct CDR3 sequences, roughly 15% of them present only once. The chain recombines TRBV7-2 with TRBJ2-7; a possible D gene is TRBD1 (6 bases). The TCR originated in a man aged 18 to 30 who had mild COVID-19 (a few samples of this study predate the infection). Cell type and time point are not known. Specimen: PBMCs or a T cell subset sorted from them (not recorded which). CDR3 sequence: CASSYSGTTQGEQYF. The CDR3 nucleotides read TGTGCCAGCAGCTACTCCGGGACAACCCAAGGCGAGCAGTACTTC.